These 9 T cell receptor beta chains share one sample of origin, sequenced in a study of shared clonotypes between healthy human individuals (dated by TCRdb to about 2020). The library was built by means of the immunoSEQ multiplex PCR assay. TCRdb mirrors the immuneACCESS table, restricted to in-frame sequences. Some clones are absent from its copies; in checked studies, under half trace to an unresolved V gene, and the reason for the others is unknown. This sample holds over a million clones; about 74% were observed only once. In total, the top ten clones hold about 1.5% of the sample. Sequenced material: memory CD4+ T cells sorted from blood. The meaning of the sample's cell subset or site label: CD45RA-negative fraction. The origin of the receptors is a man younger than 35 in good health.

In this sample, this clone turned up many times. Other DNA sequences from this sample encode an identical CDR3 as well. The chain recombines TRBV7-2 with TRBJ2-5; a possible D gene is TRBD2 (6 bases). There are 15 residues in the CDR3. V lost 1 base and J 2 bases, leaving 11 bases between the germline ends. Germline V gene lookup returns CDR1 SGHTA and CDR2 FQGNSA. The DNA of the CDR3 is TGTGCCAGCAGCTTAGTCCTAGCGAGGCAAGAGACCCAGTACTTC. The encoded protein is CASSLVLARQETQYF.

The chain links TRBV19 to TRBJ2-3; 7 bases match TRBD2. The CDR3 totals 13 residues. J was trimmed by 4 bases and V by 10 bases; bases with no gene match: 8. Germline loops: CDR1 LNHDA, CDR2 SQIVND (reference sequence). The CDR3 DNA sequence: TGTGCCACCAGGGAGGGCCCCGCAGATACGCAGTATTTT. Translated: CATREGPADTQYF. The whole variable domain, filled in from reference TRBV19 and TRBJ2-3, reads DGGITQSPKYLFRKEGQNVTLSCEQNLNHDAMYWYRQDPGQGLRLIYYSQIVNDFQKGDIAEGYSVSREKKESFPLTVTSAQKNPTAFYLCATREGPADTQYFGPGTRLTVL.

The gene calls are TRBV5-1 and TRBJ1-2, with D perhaps TRBD1 (5 bases). This CDR3 has 15 amino acids. The germline CDR1 and CDR2 sequences are SGHRS and YFSETQ. Trimming left V 0 bases short and J 4 bases short, with 13 bases between. The CDR3 is CASSLDLGRAYGYTF. The CDR3 nucleotides read TGCGCCAGCAGCTTGGACTTGGGGCGGGCCTATGGCTACACCTTC.

This chain joins TRBV5-1 and TRBJ2-3, with D tentatively TRBD2 (5 bases). Germline V lookup: CDR1 SGHRS, CDR2 YFSETQ. This CDR3 has 15 residues. Trimming removed 1 base at V and 2 bases at J, with 11 bases between. CDR3: CASSLRGDPTDTQYF. The DNA for the CDR3 is TGCGCCAGCAGCTTGCGGGGAGACCCCACAGATACGCAGTATTTT. Using reference TRBV5-1 and TRBJ2-3 for the parts outside the CDR3, the full variable domain is KAGVTQTPRYLIKTRGQQVTLSCSPISGHRSVSWYQQTPGQGLQFLFEYFSETQRNKGNFPGRFSGRQFSNSRSEMNVSTLELGDSALYLCASSLRGDPTDTQYFGPGTRLTVL.

The V call is TRBV29-1, the J call TRBJ1-2, with D possibly being TRBD1 (5 bases). Germline V gene sequence: CDR1 SQVTM, CDR2 ANQGSEA. V was shortened by 0 bases and J by 3 bases, with 11 bases between the two germline ends. This CDR3 region has 14 residues. Written as DNA, the CDR3 is TGCAGCGTTGAAGATATGACAGCTGACTATGGCTACACCTTC. It specifies CSVEDMTADYGYTF.

This chain uses TRBV7-2 with TRBJ1-2; 11 bases map to TRBD1. CDR1 SGHTA and CDR2 FQGNSA come from the germline V gene. J was trimmed by 7 bases and V by 1 base; bases with no gene match: 2. The CDR3 totals 14 residues. DNA for the CDR3: TGTGCCAGCAGCTTAGGGACAGGGGGCTTTGGCTACACCTTC. This translates into CASSLGTGGFGYTF.

J is TRBJ1-1 and V is TRBV5-1; a possible D gene is TRBD1 (5 bases). V was cut by 4 bases and J by 4 bases, with 17 bases left in between. From germline, CDR1 is SGHRS and CDR2 YFSETQ. The CDR3 consists of 15 residues. CDR3 sequence reads: CASSGGRELGTEAFF. The CDR3 DNA is TGCGCCAGCAGCGGTGGCAGGGAATTGGGCACTGAAGCTTTCTTT. The entire variable domain, with the rest obtained from reference TRBV5-1 and TRBJ1-1, is as follows: KAGVTQTPRYLIKTRGQQVTLSCSPISGHRSVSWYQQTPGQGLQFLFEYFSETQRNKGNFPGRFSGRQFSNSRSEMNVSTLELGDSALYLCASSGGRELGTEAFFGQGTRLTVV.

V usage is TRBV18 and J usage is TRBJ1-5; 8 bases match TRBD1. Looked up from germline, CDR1 is KGHSH and CDR2 is LQKENI. This CDR3 has 15 amino acids. After removal of 0 bases from V and 6 bases from J, the junction contained 4 bases not matched to a gene. Written as DNA, the CDR3 is TGTGCCAGCTCACCACCCCAGGGGGCGCGTCAGCCCCAGCATTTT. Translated, it gives CASSPPQGARQPQHF. Full variable domain (remainder filled in from reference TRBV18 and TRBJ1-5): NAGVMQNPRHLVRRRGQEARLRCSPMKGHSHVYWYRQLPEEGLKFMVYLQKENIIDESGMPKERFSAEFPKEGPSILRIQQVVRGDSAAYFCASSPPQGARQPQHFGDGTRLSIL.

This clone was detected only once. The V gene is TRBV28, the J gene TRBJ1-2; 7 nucleotides align to TRBD1. The V gene end was trimmed by 1 base and the J gene end by 4 bases; junction bases not matched to a gene: 12. Per the germline V gene, CDR1 is MDHEN and CDR2 is SYDVKM. CDR3 length: 17 amino acids. The CDR3 spells CASSLLEQGSGSYGYTF. CDR3 nucleotides: TGTGCCAGCAGTTTATTGGAACAGGGGTCGGGGAGCTATGGCTACACCTTC.